Presented here are 17 T cell receptor beta chains from one specimen sequenced in a study of blood T cell repertoires in COVID-19. Assay: immunoSEQ multiplex PCR; the TCRdb copy retains only in-frame clones and omits some. The table shows more than 95,000 clones, with 85% to 90% occurring only once. Material for sequencing was peripheral blood. These receptors were obtained from a human donor in a cohort sampled during active COVID-19.

This clone was found once. The chain employs TRBV2 and TRBJ2-1; D is unresolved. The CDR3 has 15 amino acids. V was cut by 2 bases and J by 0 bases, with 8 bases left in between. Germline V gene lookup returns CDR1 SNHLY and CDR2 FYNNEI. As DNA, the CDR3 is TGTGCCAGCAGTGAAAGCCCTCGCTCCTACAATGAGCAGTTCTTC. Its translation: CASSESPRSYNEQFF.

The chain recombines TRBV7-3 with TRBJ2-3; D is ambiguous. Germline lookup yields CDR1 SGHTA and CDR2 FQGTGA. Trimming pared 1 base from V and 6 bases from J, leaving 17 bases between. The CDR3 has 16 amino acids. The CDR3 coding sequence is TGTGCCAGCAGCTTAAACTCTCTCGGTGGTACGGATACGCAGTATTTT. It codes for CASSLNSLGGTDTQYF.

This clone was seen a few times. The CDR3 DNA sequence: TGTGCCAGCAGCCCAGGACAGGGGCTGATGGGCTCTGGAAACACCATATATTTT. Translation gives CASSPGQGLMGSGNTIYF. The rearrangement joins TRBV9 to TRBJ1-3, with 9 bases that match TRBD1. Germline lookup yields CDR1 SGDLS and CDR2 YYNGEE. The CDR3 extends over 18 amino acids. V shed 4 bases and J 0 bases; nucleotides not matched to a gene: 11.

The chain combines TRBV29-1 with TRBJ1-2; maybe TRBD1 (5 bases). This CDR3 is built from 13 residues. V was shortened by 4 bases and J by 5 bases, with 14 bases between the two germline ends. CDR1 and CDR2 from the germline V gene are SQVTM and ANQGSEA. The DNA of the CDR3 is TGCAGCGTTGTTGGCGGGGCGGAATATGGCTACACCTTC. Protein sequence: CSVVGGAEYGYTF.

The chain employs TRBV7-3 and TRBJ2-7, with 7 bases matching TRBD1. The V gene end was trimmed by 4 bases and the J gene end by 3 bases; junction bases not matched to a gene: 9. This CDR3 has 15 amino acids. CDR1 is SGHTA and CDR2 is FQGTGA in the germline V gene. CDR3 loop: CASSSSGTDNYEQYF. CDR3 sequence (DNA): TGTGCCAGCAGCTCATCCGGGACAGATAACTACGAGCAGTACTTC.

The V gene is TRBV6-2 or TRBV6-3, the J gene TRBJ2-4, with a possible D match to TRBD1 (6 bases). CDR1 is MNHEY and CDR2 is SVGEGT in the germline V gene. The CDR3 consists of 15 residues. Between the trimmed V and J ends, which lost 4 bases and 0 bases, there was a span of 10 bases. The CDR3 bases are TGTGCCAGCAGTTTTAGGGGGTTAGCCAAAAACATTCAGTACTTC. Protein product: CASSFRGLAKNIQYF.

This rearrangement joins TRBV7-6 to TRBJ2-2; the D is unclear. Germline V gives CDR1 SGHVS, CDR2 FNYEAQ. The CDR3 has 15 amino acids. Trimming left V 1 base short and J 6 bases short, with 12 bases between. As DNA, the CDR3 is TGTGCCAGCAGCTTAGTTTTGTCTGTAGCCGGGGAGCTGTTTTTT. It codes for CASSLVLSVAGELFF.

This chain uses TRBV2 with TRBJ1-4, with a weak D call TRBD1 (5 bases). This CDR3 spans 15 amino acids. Trimming stripped 10 bases from V and 7 bases from J, with 22 bases between. Germline-derived CDR1 and CDR2 are SNHLY and FYNNEI. CDR3 amino acids: CATAKGGVGVEKLFF. Written as DNA, the CDR3 is TGTGCCACCGCCAAGGGAGGGGTTGGAGTTGAAAAACTGTTTTTT.

The rearrangement joins TRBV7-2 to TRBJ2-3; D might be TRBD1 (5 bases). V lost 5 bases and J lost 0, with 9 bases in between. Per the germline V gene, CDR1 is SGHTA and CDR2 is FQGNSA. CDR3 length: 14 amino acids. The CDR3 sequence: CASSPDRSTDTQYF. The CDR3 DNA reads as TGTGCCAGCAGCCCAGACAGAAGCACAGATACGCAGTATTTT.

This chain connects TRBV4-2 to TRBJ2-5, with 8 bases matching TRBD1. The V gene end was trimmed by 4 bases and the J gene end by 2 bases; junction bases not matched to a gene: 6. There are 15 residues in the CDR3. Germline V gives CDR1 LGHNA, CDR2 YNFKEQ. The CDR3 region has the DNA TGTGCCAGCAGCCCCGTTGGACAGGGACAAGAGACCCAGTACTTC. It is translated as CASSPVGQGQETQYF.

The chain joins TRBV28 to TRBJ1-2; possibly TRBD1 for D (6 bases). V lost 4 bases to trimming and J lost 0 bases, with 9 bases between them. The germline gives CDR1 MDHEN, CDR2 SYDVKM. The CDR3 totals 14 residues. CDR3 amino acids: CASSSGTPNYGYTF. DNA of the CDR3: TGTGCCAGCAGTTCCGGGACACCTAACTATGGCTACACCTTC.

V usage is TRBV10-2 and J usage is TRBJ2-3, with D possibly being TRBD1 (6 bases). Germline CDR1 and CDR2: WSHSY and SAAADI. The CDR3 is 17 amino acids. The V and J ends lost 7 bases and 4 bases respectively, with 24 bases between them. CDR3 region: CASMYVTGGPRADTQYF. CDR3 in DNA: TGCGCCAGCATGTATGTGACAGGTGGTCCTAGAGCAGATACGCAGTATTTT.

The chain has TRBV13 and TRBJ2-5, with 12 bases matching TRBD2. With 4 bases clipped from V and 1 base from J, the junction kept 13 bases outside the gene matches. The CDR3 has 19 amino acids. The V gene's germline CDR1 is PRHDT and CDR2 FYEKMQ (reference sequence). The CDR3 DNA follows: TGTGCCAGCAGCTGGGGACTAGCGGGTTACCAAGGGATCCAAGAGACCCAGTACTTC. Protein product: CASSWGLAGYQGIQETQYF.

This clone was seen once. The chain carries TRBV6-5 and TRBJ2-7, with D possibly TRBD1 on 5 matching bases. The germline CDR1 and CDR2 sequences are MNHEY and SVGAGI. The V end lost 8 bases, the J end lost 7 bases, and 12 bases lay between the germline ends. This CDR3 comprises 11 residues. The CDR3 region is CASGQGKEQYF. CDR3 nucleotide sequence: TGTGCCAGCGGGCAGGGTAAAGAGCAGTACTTC.

Only a few counts were recorded for this clone. V and J are TRBV4-1 and TRBJ2-5; 7 bases match TRBD2. The germline V gene has CDR1 MGHRA and CDR2 YSYEKL. The CDR3 length is 17 residues. After removal of 1 base from V and 7 bases from J, the junction contained 15 bases not matched to a gene. CDR3 nucleotides: TGCGCCAGCAGCCAAGTAGCGGGTGAGGGGTCAAGGGGGACCCAGTACTTC. Translation: CASSQVAGEGSRGTQYF.

The chain recombines TRBV12-3 or TRBV12-4 with TRBJ1-5; D gene unclear. The V end lost 3 bases, the J end lost 4 bases, and 4 bases lay between the germline ends. This CDR3 comprises 12 residues. CDR3 amino acids: CASSLTNQPQHF. The CDR3 region has the DNA TGTGCCAGCAGTTTGACAAATCAGCCCCAGCATTTT.

V is TRBV10-1 and J is TRBJ2-2; possibly TRBD2 for D (6 bases). Trimming shortened V by 4 bases and J by 5 bases, and 14 bases separated the two germline ends. The CDR3 contains 15 residues. Germline values: CDR1 WNHNN, CDR2 SYGVQD (reference sequence). The CDR3 DNA sequence: TGCGCCAGCAGTGTGAGCGGGCGCGGGACCGGGGAGCTGTTTTTT. Encoded protein: CASSVSGRGTGELFF.